The clone carrying this TCR beta chain has a handful of counts. Its antigen is currently unknown. These data originate in a study of cytomegalovirus exposure and HLA in healthy donors. Study at large: Of approximately 400 genotyped donors, about 81% clustered with self-reported Caucasian donors.

Study results and caveats: A later analysis reportedly identified an Asian-associated ancestry cluster as carrying fewer N-insertions than the approximately 670-donor mean.

In the PCR, 60 Vbeta and 13 Jbeta primers were used. Per the study methods: It was a later analysis that counted roughly 79 million unique TCR beta chains, of which roughly 10 million were shared. Generated by immunoSEQ multiplex PCR, the TCRdb table keeps only in-frame clones and is missing some. That table furnishes V, J and clone size, whereas the DNA furnished D and trimming. The top ten hold roughly 2.6% of the sample, which has 200,000 to 250,000 clones, 70% to 80% seen once. CDR3 size: 14 residues. The V gene's germline CDR1 is SGHTA and CDR2 FQGNSA. Trimming stripped 5 bases from V and 1 base from J, with 9 bases between.

This sequence originates from a woman aged 55 to 70 in good health and CMV-seropositive. The chain employs TRBV7-2 and TRBJ2-1; D remains unclear. Sequenced sample: PBMCs. CDR3 protein: CASSLPISYNEQFF. DNA of the CDR3: TGTGCCAGCAGCCTCCCTATTTCCTACAATGAGCAGTTCTTC.